These 19 T cell receptor beta chains originate from one sample sequenced in a study of blood T cell repertoires in COVID-19. Sequencing used immunoSEQ multiplex PCR; TCRdb keeps in-frame clones, though not all of them. The table has roughly 80,000 clones, around 83% seen once. Sequences were obtained from peripheral blood. The receptors shown here come from a human donor in a cohort sampled during active COVID-19.

J is TRBJ1-1 and V is TRBV11-2; D gene ambiguous. CDR1 and CDR2 from the germline V gene are SGHAT and FQNNGV. The CDR3 runs to 12 residues. Trimming left V 4 bases short and J 4 bases short, with 7 bases between. The CDR3 loop reads CASSYGLTEAFF. In DNA form, the CDR3 reads TGTGCCAGCAGCTACGGACTCACTGAAGCTTTCTTT.

V usage is TRBV4-1 and J usage is TRBJ2-7; D possibly corresponds to TRBD2 (6 bases). Trimming stripped 5 bases from V and 2 bases from J, with 13 bases between. CDR3 size: 14 residues. Per the germline V gene, CDR1 is MGHRA and CDR2 is YSYEKL. This CDR3 reads CASSSPGGTYEQYF. DNA for the CDR3: TGCGCCAGCAGCTCCCCCGGGGGAACCTACGAGCAGTACTTC.

The chain combines TRBV11-3 with TRBJ2-3, with D possibly being TRBD1 (7 bases). There are 15 residues in the CDR3. Trimming removed 3 bases at V and 3 bases at J, with 13 bases between. Germline V lookup: CDR1 SGHNT, CDR2 YENEEA. CDR3 region: CASSFRQGGTDTQYF. CDR3 DNA: TGTGCCAGCAGCTTCCGACAGGGAGGAACAGATACGCAGTATTTT.

The chain joins TRBV19 to TRBJ1-6, with a possible D match to TRBD1 (6 bases). Germline V gene lookup returns CDR1 LNHDA and CDR2 SQIVND (reference sequence). The CDR3 loop spans 13 amino acids. V gave up 6 bases and J gave up 6 bases, with 9 bases separating them. CDR3 in amino acids: CASRGRGNSPLHF. In DNA form, the CDR3 reads TGTGCCAGTAGGGGCAGGGGTAATTCACCCCTCCACTTT. Full variable domain (outside the CDR3, taken from reference TRBV19 and TRBJ1-6): DGGITQSPKYLFRKEGQNVTLSCEQNLNHDAMYWYRQDPGQGLRLIYYSQIVNDFQKGDIAEGYSVSREKKESFPLTVTSAQKNPTAFYLCASRGRGNSPLHFGNGTRLTVT.

J is TRBJ2-7 and V is TRBV5-5; D is perhaps TRBD2 (6 bases). Germline assignment: CDR1 SGHKS and CDR2 YYEKEE (reference sequence). The CDR3 totals 14 residues. V lost 0 bases, J lost 5 bases, and 12 bases lay in between. CDR3 DNA sequence: TGTGCCAGCAGCTTGGTTCGGGGGACGGACGAGCAGTACTTC. Residues: CASSLVRGTDEQYF. The entire variable domain, with the rest obtained from reference TRBV5-5 and TRBJ2-7, is as follows: DAGVTQSPTHLIKTRGQQVTLRCSPISGHKSVSWYQQVLGQGPQFIFQYYEKEERGRGNFPDRFSARQFPNYSSELNVNALLLGDSALYLCASSLVRGTDEQYFGPGTRLTVT.

The chain links TRBV15 to TRBJ1-1; D ambiguous. The V and J ends lost 1 base and 1 base respectively, with 13 bases between them. The CDR3 contains 16 residues. CDR1 is LNHNV, CDR2 YYDKDF, per germline (reference sequence). CDR3 region: CATSRGRARENTEAFF. CDR3 sequence (DNA): TGTGCCACCAGCAGAGGGCGGGCCAGAGAGAACACTGAAGCTTTCTTT.

The rearrangement joins TRBV4-2 to TRBJ1-1, with 9 bases aligning to TRBD1. This CDR3 has 14 amino acids. Per germline, CDR1 LGHNA and CDR2 YNFKEQ. V shed 1 base and J 12 bases; nucleotides not matched to a gene: 9. The CDR3 DNA follows: TGTGCCAGCAGCCAAGTCCCGGGACAGGGATGGCCTTTCTTT. This encodes CASSQVPGQGWPFF.

The chain joins TRBV3-1 (or the pseudogene TRBV3-2) to TRBJ2-3; D gene ambiguous. Germline V gene sequence: CDR1 LGHDT, CDR2 YNNKEL (reference sequence). The ends were cut back, 1 base at V and 4 bases at J, with 9 bases in the middle. This CDR3 is 14 amino acids long. CDR3 in amino acids: CASSQASLPDTQYF. The CDR3 region has the DNA TGTGCCAGCAGCCAAGCGTCACTACCAGATACGCAGTATTTT.

The V and J genes are TRBV7-2 and TRBJ2-7; 11 positions match TRBD1. This CDR3 has 16 amino acids. Looked up from germline, CDR1 is SGHTA and CDR2 is FQGNSA. The V gene end was trimmed by 5 bases and the J gene end by 3 bases; junction bases not matched to a gene: 9. The CDR3 region has the DNA TGTGCCAGCAGCACCGTCGGGACAGGGGGAATCTACGAGCAGTACTTC. This translates into CASSTVGTGGIYEQYF.

This rearrangement joins TRBV2 to TRBJ1-5; 10 bases line up with TRBD1. Germline trimming cut 8 bases from V and 7 bases from J; bases unmatched to any gene: 5. This CDR3 spans 13 amino acids. Germline CDR1 is SNHLY and CDR2 is FYNNEI. Here the CDR3 reads CASADRGRQPQHF. Written as DNA, the CDR3 is TGTGCCAGCGCAGACAGGGGGCGGCAGCCCCAGCATTTT.

The CDR3 nucleotides are TGTGCCATCAGTGAGTCCGGGACAGGGACCGATCAGGGCGATACGCAGTATTTT. Protein: CAISESGTGTDQGDTQYF. The chain couples TRBV10-3 to TRBJ2-3; 9 nucleotides match TRBD1. The trim removed 0 bases at V and 6 bases at J, leaving 13 bases unmatched. Germline V lookup: CDR1 ENHRY, CDR2 SYGVKD. The CDR3 runs to 18 residues.

CDR3: CASSIGLAGGPGTDTQYF. The CDR3, as DNA: TGTGCCAGTAGTATCGGACTAGCGGGAGGGCCCGGTACAGATACGCAGTATTTT. The rearrangement joins TRBV19 to TRBJ2-3; 15 bases line up with TRBD2. The germline V gene encodes CDR1 LNHDA and CDR2 SQIVND (reference sequence). The J segment lost 3 bases and the V segment lost 3 bases, leaving 7 bases of the junction unmatched. This CDR3 is built from 18 residues.

This clone was counted once. The chain is built from TRBV11-2 and TRBJ2-7, with D tentatively TRBD2 (5 bases). This CDR3 is built from 13 residues. Germline-derived CDR1 and CDR2 are SGHAT and FQNNGV. Deletions cut 5 bases from V and 1 base from J, with 9 bases between. Here the CDR3 reads CASSPGNSYEQYF. The DNA of the CDR3 is TGTGCCAGCAGCCCGGGAAATTCCTACGAGCAGTACTTC.

The gene calls are TRBV5-6 and TRBJ2-5, with D possibly being TRBD2 (5 bases). V gave up 6 bases and J gave up 1 base, with 13 bases separating them. Per germline, CDR1 SGHDT and CDR2 YYEEEE. This CDR3 is 14 amino acids long. CDR3 nucleotides: TGTGCCAGCACCCGAGAGGGCCTCCAAGAGACCCAGTACTTC. It codes for CASTREGLQETQYF. Drawing the rest from reference TRBV5-6 and TRBJ2-5, the complete variable domain is DAGVTQSPTHLIKTRGQQVTLRCSPKSGHDTVSWYQQALGQGPQFIFQYYEEEERQRGNFPDRFSGHQFPNYSSELNVNALLLGDSALYLCASTREGLQETQYFGPGTRLLVL.

This clone showed up just a few times. This sequence joins TRBV7-3 and TRBJ2-3, with a possible D match to TRBD1 (5 bases). This CDR3 has 13 amino acids. V shed 2 bases and J shed 7 bases, with 10 bases lying between them. Germline values: CDR1 SGHTA, CDR2 FQGTGA. The CDR3 DNA follows: TGTGCCAGCAGCTTAGATGGGGCGAATACGCAGTATTTT. It translates to CASSLDGANTQYF.

The chain uses TRBV18 and TRBJ1-1, with 8 bases that match TRBD1. V lost 1 base and J lost 4; bases outside the gene matches: 2. CDR1 is KGHSH and CDR2 is LQKENI in the germline V gene. The CDR3 extends over 14 amino acids. In DNA, the CDR3 is TGTGCCAGCTCACCACTACAGGGGGGCACTGAAGCTTTCTTT. It yields the protein CASSPLQGGTEAFF.

The genes are TRBV24-1 and TRBJ2-5; 9 nucleotides agree with TRBD1. The junction had 12 bases not matched to a gene; V was cut back by 7 bases and J by 4 bases. The CDR3 totals 16 residues. CDR1 and CDR2 from the germline V gene are KGHDR and SFDVKD. CDR3 in DNA: TGTGCCACCAGCTCACCGACAGGGGGGGAGAGAGAGACCCAGTACTTC. Amino acids: CATSSPTGGERETQYF.

This clone was counted between two and nine times. The CDR3: CASSYGGLASDTQYF. CDR3 DNA sequence: TGTGCCAGCAGTTACGGAGGACTAGCGTCAGATACGCAGTATTTT. V usage is TRBV6-5 and J usage is TRBJ2-3; TRBD2 agrees at 9 bases. This CDR3 comprises 15 residues. The J segment lost 4 bases and the V segment lost 2 bases, leaving 4 bases of the junction unmatched. Germline CDR1 and CDR2: MNHEY and SVGAGI.

The chain uses TRBV30 and TRBJ1-1; no reliable D call. CDR3 size: 15 residues. CDR1 is GTSNPN, CDR2 SVGIG, per germline (reference sequence). The V gene lost 3 bases and the J gene lost 1 base, with 15 bases spanning the gap. In DNA form, the CDR3 reads TGTGCCTGGAGGAATACTAGACCACGGAACACTGAAGCTTTCTTT. Translation gives CAWRNTRPRNTEAFF.